Included here is one T cell receptor beta chain sequence, with context. Its antigen is unknown. No much larger clone exists at a distance of one base, and base qualities are not known. Per the germline V gene (reference sequence), LNHDA is the CDR1 and SQIVND is the CDR2. Its CDR3 holds 15 amino acids, cysteine through phenylalanine. This entry keeps only the CDR3 DNA: 45 bases, framed from base 1. Trimming costs V 6 bases and J 7 bases, and their ends lie 19 bases apart. The data originate from a study of blood T cell repertoires in COVID-19 (dated by TCRdb to 2018 to 2020). Context from the whole study: Collaborator samples came from the United States, Italy and Spain and covered acute and convalescent phases of COVID-19. The material from the prospective study consisted of cDNA or gDNA derived from T cells, B-cell-depleted T cells, or PBMCs. Deeply sampled blood TCRbeta repertoires from subjects exposed to, actively infected with, or recovered from COVID-19 were included in the dataset. The repertoires were released in a freely available public database meant as a resource for research on the immune response to SARS-CoV-2. The samples were drawn from the first 160 participants of the ongoing ImmuneRACE study and from roughly 1,300 subjects provided by 6 global collaborators. Sample metadata almost always included a de-identified subject ID, COVID-19 status, age in years and sex. Where available, HLA class I and class II types were taken from metadata supplied by the sample provider and were not determined by assay-based typing. General study outcomes and caveats: How much clinical and demographic metadata was included differed by source and by participant, and the metadata was provided uncurated.

The immunoSEQ Assay, a bias-controlled multiplex PCR, was used to amplify TCRbeta CDR3 regions from genomic DNA. On the study's bioinformatics: The number of nucleated cells in each sample was estimated from the amplification of reference gene primers within the assay. To quantify the absolute abundance of each unique TCRbeta CDR3 rearrangement, sequence reads were collapsed and filtered. Productive Simpson clonality was computed per sample as the square root of Simpson's diversity index over productive rearrangements. TCRdb provides this immuneACCESS table in a form limited to in-frame rearrangements. Some clones are lacking; in checked studies, under half of them reflect an unresolved V gene, and why the rest are absent is not known. V and J calls and clone size are copied from that table; D and trimming were computed from the DNA. A total of approximately 150,000 clones appear in this sample, around 90% of them only once. Jointly, the top ten make up roughly 1.9% of the sample.

A second Seattle source provided samples from volunteer blood donors who had recovered from COVID-19. The collaborating institutions used their own protocols to collect whole blood in K2EDTA tubes. Collaborator samples were shipped for TCRbeta analysis as frozen whole blood, isolated PBMCs, or DNA extracted from either sample type. The TCR comes from a man aged 45 to 65 who had recovered from COVID-19. Sequences were obtained from peripheral blood. The receptor chain draws on TRBV19 and TRBJ1-5; the D region possibly corresponds to TRBD1 (5 bases align). The CDR3 amino acid sequence is: CASSGRGSSVQPQHF. The DNA is as follows: TGTGCCAGTAGCGGTCGGGGGTCGTCGGTCCAGCCCCAGCATTTT.